This T cell receptor (beta chain) was sequenced in a study of T cell repertoires in cytomegalovirus infection. Study observations and caveats: Identification of carriers of CMV plus the relevant HLA was achieved through cumulative public TCR beta family frequency. HLA-C-restricted CMV clonotypes gave the most frequent clonotype in two of eight donors.

For this clonotype: Its antigen is undetermined.

MiXCR, run by TCRdb on the reads, gives a single entry per CDR3 protein. The sample consists of nearly 70,000 distinct CDR3 sequences, around 21% of them appearing once. The CDR3 totals 11 residues. Germline CDR1 and CDR2: MNHNS and SASEGT. V was shortened by 5 bases and J by 10 bases, with 11 bases between the two germline ends. Sequences were obtained from PBMCs, sequenced either directly or after in vitro stimulation (not recorded which). This rearrangement joins TRBV6-1 to TRBJ1-2; D is unclear. This clonotype was sampled from a human donor in good health (CMV status not recorded). Some clones in this sample may be carry-over from other donors' samples. Written as DNA, the CDR3 is TGTGCCAGCAGTCAAGGGCAGTTCTACACCTTC. This sequence encodes CASSQGQFYTF.